This T cell receptor beta chain was sequenced during a study of T cell responses to AZD1222 COVID-19 vaccine. Study results and limitations: Donors, mostly white British, included more females; clonal diversity was possibly underestimated. Baseline seropositivity characterized only a handful of AZD1222 recipients.

Libraries were prepared by immunoSEQ multiplex PCR; TCRdb keeps only in-frame clonotypes and omits some of them. The sample lists about 140,000 clones, less than 95% seen once, with around 7.6% in the top ten. V was pared by 4 bases and J by 4 bases, with 12 bases between. CDR1 is LNHDA, CDR2 SQIVND, per germline (reference sequence). The CDR3 runs to 14 residues. Notes on this clone: Its specificity is unknown.

The chain carries TRBV19 and TRBJ2-3; tentatively, D is TRBD1 or TRBD2 (6 bases each). This sample comprised peripheral blood, obtained 28 days after the second dose of the MenACWY control vaccine. The source of this sequence is an adult who received the MenACWY meningococcal vaccine as a control. The CDR3 here is CASSNPGGPDTQYF. CDR3 DNA sequence: TGTGCCAGTAGTAATCCCGGGGGCCCAGATACGCAGTATTTT. The full variable domain, in which reference TRBV19 and TRBJ2-3 provide the parts outside the CDR3, is DGGITQSPKYLFRKEGQNVTLSCEQNLNHDAMYWYRQDPGQGLRLIYYSQIVNDFQKGDIAEGYSVSREKKESFPLTVTSAQKNPTAFYLCASSNPGGPDTQYFGPGTRLTVL.